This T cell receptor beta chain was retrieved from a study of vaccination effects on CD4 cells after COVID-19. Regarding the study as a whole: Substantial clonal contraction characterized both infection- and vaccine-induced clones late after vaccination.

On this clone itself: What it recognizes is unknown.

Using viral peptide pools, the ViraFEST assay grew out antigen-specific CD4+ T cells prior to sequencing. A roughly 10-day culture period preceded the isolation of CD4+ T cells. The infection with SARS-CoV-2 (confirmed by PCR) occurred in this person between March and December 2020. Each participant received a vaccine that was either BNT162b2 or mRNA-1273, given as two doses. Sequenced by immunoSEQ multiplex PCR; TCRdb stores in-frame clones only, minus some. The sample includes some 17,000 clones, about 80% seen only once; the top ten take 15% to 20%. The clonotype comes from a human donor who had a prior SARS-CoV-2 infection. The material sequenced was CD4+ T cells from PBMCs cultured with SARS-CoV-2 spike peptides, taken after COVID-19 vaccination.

The chain's CDR3 is CASSARQGVMYF. The CDR3 DNA reads as TGTGCCAGCAGTGCCCGCCAGGGTGTTATGTACTTC. The V and J genes are TRBV6-2 or TRBV6-3 and TRBJ2-7; perhaps TRBD1 as D (5 bases). Germline lookup yields CDR1 MNHEY and CDR2 SVGEGT. CDR3 length: 12 residues. V lost 5 bases and J 12 bases, leaving 17 bases between the germline ends.